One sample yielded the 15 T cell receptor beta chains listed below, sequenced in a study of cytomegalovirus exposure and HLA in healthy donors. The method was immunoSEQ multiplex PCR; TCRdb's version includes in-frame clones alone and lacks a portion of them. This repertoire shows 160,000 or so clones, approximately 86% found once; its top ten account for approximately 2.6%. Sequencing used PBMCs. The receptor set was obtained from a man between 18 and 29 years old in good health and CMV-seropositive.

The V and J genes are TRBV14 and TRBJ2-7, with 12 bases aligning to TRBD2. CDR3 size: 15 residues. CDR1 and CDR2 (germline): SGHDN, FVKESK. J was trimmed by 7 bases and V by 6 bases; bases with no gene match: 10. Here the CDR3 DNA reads TGTGCCAGCAGTCCTTCGCAACTAGCGGGAGGTGAGCAGTACTTC. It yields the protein CASSPSQLAGGEQYF.

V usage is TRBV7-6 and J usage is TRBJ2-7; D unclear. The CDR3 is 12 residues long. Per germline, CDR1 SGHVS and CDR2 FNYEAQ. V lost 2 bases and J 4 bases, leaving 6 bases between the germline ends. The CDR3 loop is CASSLSRYEQYF. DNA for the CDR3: TGTGCCAGCAGCTTATCGAGATACGAGCAGTACTTC.

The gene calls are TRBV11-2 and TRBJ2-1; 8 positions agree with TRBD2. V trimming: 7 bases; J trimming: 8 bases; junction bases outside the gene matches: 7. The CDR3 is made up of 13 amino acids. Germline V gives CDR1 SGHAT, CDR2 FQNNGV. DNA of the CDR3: TGTGCCAGCACCCCACCGGGGGGGGATGAGCAGTTCTTC. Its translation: CASTPPGGDEQFF. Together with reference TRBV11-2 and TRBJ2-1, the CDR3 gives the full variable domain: EAGVAQSPRYKIIEKRQSVAFWCNPISGHATLYWYQQILGQGPKLLIQFQNNGVVDDSQLPKDRFSAERLKGVDSTLKIQPAKLEDSAVYLCASTPPGGDEQFFGPGTRLTVL.

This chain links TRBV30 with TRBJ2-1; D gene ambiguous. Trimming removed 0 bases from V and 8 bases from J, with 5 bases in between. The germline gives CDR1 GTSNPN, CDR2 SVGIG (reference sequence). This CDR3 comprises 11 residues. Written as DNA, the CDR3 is TGTGCCTGGAGTGTATCGGATGAGCAGTTCTTC. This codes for CAWSVSDEQFF.

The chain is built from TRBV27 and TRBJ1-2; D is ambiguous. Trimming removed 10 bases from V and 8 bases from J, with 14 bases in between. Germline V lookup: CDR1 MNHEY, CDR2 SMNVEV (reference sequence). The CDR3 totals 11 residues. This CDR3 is CATYERGGYTF. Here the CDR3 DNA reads TGTGCCACCTATGAAAGAGGGGGCTACACCTTC.

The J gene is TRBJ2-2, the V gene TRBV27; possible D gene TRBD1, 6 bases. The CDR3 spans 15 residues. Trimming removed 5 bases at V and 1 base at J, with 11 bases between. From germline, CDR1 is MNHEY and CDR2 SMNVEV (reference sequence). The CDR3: CASSPLQGNTGELFF. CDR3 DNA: TGTGCCAGCAGTCCCTTACAGGGGAACACCGGGGAGCTGTTTTTT.

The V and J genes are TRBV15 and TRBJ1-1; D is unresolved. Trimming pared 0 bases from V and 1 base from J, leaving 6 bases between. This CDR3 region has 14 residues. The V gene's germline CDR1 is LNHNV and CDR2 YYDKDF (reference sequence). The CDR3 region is CATSRDFRNTEAFF. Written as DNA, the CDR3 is TGTGCCACCAGCAGAGATTTCCGGAACACTGAAGCTTTCTTT.

CDR3 sequence: CASSHSLSGTSGGLNTGELFF. The CDR3 bases are TGTGCCAGCAGCCATTCCCTCTCGGGGACTAGCGGGGGCCTAAACACCGGGGAGCTGTTTTTT. The chain carries TRBV9 and TRBJ2-2; 14 bases fit TRBD2. Germline lookup yields CDR1 SGDLS and CDR2 YYNGEE. The V segment lost 4 bases and the J segment 2 bases; nucleotides outside the gene matches: 16. This CDR3 is built from 21 residues.

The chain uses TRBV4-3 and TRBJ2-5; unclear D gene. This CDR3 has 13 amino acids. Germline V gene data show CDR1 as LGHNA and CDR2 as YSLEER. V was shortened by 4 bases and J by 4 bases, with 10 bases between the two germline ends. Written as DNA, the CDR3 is TGCGCCAGCAGCCCCAACATTGGAGAGACCCAGTACTTC. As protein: CASSPNIGETQYF.

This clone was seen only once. Here the CDR3 reads CASSFLGTSGEKLFF. In nucleotides, the CDR3 is TGCGCCAGCAGCTTCCTCGGGACTAGCGGGGAAAAACTGTTTTTT. V usage is TRBV5-1 and J usage is TRBJ1-4; TRBD1 might be the D (5 bases). Trimming cost V 2 bases and J 8 bases, with 16 bases left between them. Germline V lookup: CDR1 SGHRS, CDR2 YFSETQ. The CDR3 loop spans 15 amino acids. Using reference TRBV5-1 and TRBJ1-4 for the parts outside the CDR3, the full variable domain is KAGVTQTPRYLIKTRGQQVTLSCSPISGHRSVSWYQQTPGQGLQFLFEYFSETQRNKGNFPGRFSGRQFSNSRSEMNVSTLELGDSALYLCASSFLGTSGEKLFFGSGTQLSVL.

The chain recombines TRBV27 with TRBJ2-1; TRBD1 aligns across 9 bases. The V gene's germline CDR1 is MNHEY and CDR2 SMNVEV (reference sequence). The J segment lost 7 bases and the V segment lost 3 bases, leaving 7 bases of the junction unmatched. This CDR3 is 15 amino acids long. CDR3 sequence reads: CASSFSQGALNEQFF. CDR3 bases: TGTGCCAGCAGTTTTTCACAGGGGGCGCTTAATGAGCAGTTCTTC.

DNA for the CDR3: TGTGCCAGCAGCTTGGTTGTTAAGGGGACTAGCGGGACGAAAGAGACCCAGTACTTC. Amino acids: CASSLVVKGTSGTKETQYF. V usage is TRBV5-6 and J usage is TRBJ2-5, with 13 bases identical to TRBD2. The trim removed 0 bases at V and 3 bases at J, leaving 11 bases unmatched. The length of the CDR3 is 19 residues. Germline V gives CDR1 SGHDT, CDR2 YYEEEE.

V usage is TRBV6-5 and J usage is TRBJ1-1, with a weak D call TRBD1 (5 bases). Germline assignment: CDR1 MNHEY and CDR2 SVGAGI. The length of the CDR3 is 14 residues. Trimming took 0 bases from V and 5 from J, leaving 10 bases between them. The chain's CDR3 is CASSYSPGRTEAFF. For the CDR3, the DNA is TGTGCCAGCAGTTACTCGCCAGGGAGGACTGAAGCTTTCTTT.

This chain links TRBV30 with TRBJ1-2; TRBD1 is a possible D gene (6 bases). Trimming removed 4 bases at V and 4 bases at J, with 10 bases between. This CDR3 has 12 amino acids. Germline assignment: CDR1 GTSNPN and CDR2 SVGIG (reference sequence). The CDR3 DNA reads TGTGCCTGGAAGACAGGACTCTATGGCTACACCTTC. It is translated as CAWKTGLYGYTF.

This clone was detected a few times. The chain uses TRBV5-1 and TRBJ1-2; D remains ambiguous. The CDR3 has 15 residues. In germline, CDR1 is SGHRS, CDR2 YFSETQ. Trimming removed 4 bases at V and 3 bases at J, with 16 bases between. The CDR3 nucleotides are TGCGCCAGCAGCCCCGGTGGCGGATGGGACTATGGCTACACCTTC. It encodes CASSPGGGWDYGYTF. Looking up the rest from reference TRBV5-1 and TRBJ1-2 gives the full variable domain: KAGVTQTPRYLIKTRGQQVTLSCSPISGHRSVSWYQQTPGQGLQFLFEYFSETQRNKGNFPGRFSGRQFSNSRSEMNVSTLELGDSALYLCASSPGGGWDYGYTFGSGTRLTVV.